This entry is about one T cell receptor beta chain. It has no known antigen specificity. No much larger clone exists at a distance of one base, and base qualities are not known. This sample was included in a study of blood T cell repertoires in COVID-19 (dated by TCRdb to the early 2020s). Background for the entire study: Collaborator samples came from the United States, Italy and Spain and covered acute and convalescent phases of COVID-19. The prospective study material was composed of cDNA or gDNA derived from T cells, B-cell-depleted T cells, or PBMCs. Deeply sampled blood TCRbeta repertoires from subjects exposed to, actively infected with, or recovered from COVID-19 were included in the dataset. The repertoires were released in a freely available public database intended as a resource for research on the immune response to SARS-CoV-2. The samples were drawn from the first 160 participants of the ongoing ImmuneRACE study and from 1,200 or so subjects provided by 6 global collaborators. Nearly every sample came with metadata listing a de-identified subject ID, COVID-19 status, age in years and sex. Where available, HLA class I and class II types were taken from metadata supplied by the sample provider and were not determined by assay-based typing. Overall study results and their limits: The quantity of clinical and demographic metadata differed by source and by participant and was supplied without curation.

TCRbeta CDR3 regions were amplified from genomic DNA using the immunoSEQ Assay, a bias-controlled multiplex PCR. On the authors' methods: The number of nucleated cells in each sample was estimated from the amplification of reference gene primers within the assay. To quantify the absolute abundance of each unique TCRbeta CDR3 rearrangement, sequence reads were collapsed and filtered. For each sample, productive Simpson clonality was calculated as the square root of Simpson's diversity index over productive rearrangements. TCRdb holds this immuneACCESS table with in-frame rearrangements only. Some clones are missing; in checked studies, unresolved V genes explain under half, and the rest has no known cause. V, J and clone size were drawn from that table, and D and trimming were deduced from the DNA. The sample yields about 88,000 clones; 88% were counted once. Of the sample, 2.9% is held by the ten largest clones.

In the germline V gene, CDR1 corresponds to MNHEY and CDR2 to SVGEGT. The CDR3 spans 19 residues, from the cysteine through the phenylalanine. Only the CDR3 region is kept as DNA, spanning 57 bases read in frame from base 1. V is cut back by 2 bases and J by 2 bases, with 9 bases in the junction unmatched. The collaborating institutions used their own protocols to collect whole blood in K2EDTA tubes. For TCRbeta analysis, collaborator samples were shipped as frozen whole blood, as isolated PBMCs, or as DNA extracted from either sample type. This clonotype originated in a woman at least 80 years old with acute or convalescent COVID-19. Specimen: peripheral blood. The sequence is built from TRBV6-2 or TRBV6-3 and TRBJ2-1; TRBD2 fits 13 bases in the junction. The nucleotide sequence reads TGTGCCAGCAGTTACAGAGGACTAGCGGGAGTGCGTGCCTACAATGAGCAGTTCTTC. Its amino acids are CASSYRGLAGVRAYNEQFF.